One sample yielded the 8 T cell receptor beta chains listed below, sequenced in a study of read filtering for tumor transcriptome and immune sequencing. This library used around 0.4 ug RNA and molecular barcoded adaptors spanning alpha/delta and beta/gamma chains. TCRdb analysed the reads with MiXCR anew, one entry per CDR3 protein. The sample comprises around 530 distinct CDR3 sequences, approximately 80% of which are singletons, and 40% to 50% rests with the top ten. The specimen sequenced was a population of CD138-negative cells sorted from bone marrow. These receptors all stem from a donor at least 40 years old with multiple myeloma. This table probably holds off-target reads from a library built for another chain.

The genes are TRBV20-1 and TRBJ2-1; D gene ambiguous. CDR1 and CDR2 (germline): DFQATT, SNEGSKA (reference sequence). V lost 3 bases and J 7 bases, leaving 16 bases between the germline ends. This CDR3 contains 14 residues. Here the CDR3 reads CSASFSQGRNEQFF. For the CDR3, the DNA is TGCAGTGCTAGTTTTAGCCAAGGTAGAAATGAGCAGTTCTTC.

In its sample, this clonotype was seen a few times. This chain joins TRBV24-1 and TRBJ2-1, with TRBD1 matching 7 bases. This CDR3 has 16 amino acids. Germline CDR1 reads KGHDR; CDR2 reads SFDVKD. Trimming took 0 bases from V and 4 from J; bases not matched to a gene: 5. The chain's CDR3 is CATSDLGQGVYNEQFF. CDR3 in DNA: TGTGCCACCAGTGATTTGGGGCAGGGGGTTTACAATGAGCAGTTCTTC.

The rearrangement uses TRBV12-3 or TRBV12-4 and TRBJ2-2; no clear D gene. CDR3 length: 14 amino acids. The V gene lost 5 bases and the J gene lost 5 bases, with 12 bases spanning the gap. The CDR3 sequence is CASSPQARTGELFF. The CDR3 DNA follows: TGTGCCAGCAGTCCCCAGGCGAGGACCGGGGAGCTGTTTTTT.

The chain uses TRBV12-3 or TRBV12-4 and TRBJ1-1, with D hard to call. This CDR3 contains 13 residues. The V gene lost 2 bases and the J gene lost 2 bases, with 6 bases spanning the gap. CDR3 DNA sequence: TGTGCCAGCAGTTTAATCAGAAACACTGAAGCTTTCTTT. Protein: CASSLIRNTEAFF.

V usage is TRBV28 and J usage is TRBJ2-2, with D perhaps matching TRBD1 (6 bases). The V end was cut by 6 bases, the J end by 7 bases, with 15 bases between. CDR1 is MDHEN, CDR2 SYDVKM, per germline. The CDR3 is 14 residues long. CDR3 nucleotides: TGTGCCAGCAGACTAAACAGGGCTGGCGGGGAGCTGTTTTTT. Its protein product is CASRLNRAGGELFF.

The rearrangement links TRBV7-2 to TRBJ1-4; the D is unclear. The germline V gene encodes CDR1 SGHTA and CDR2 FQGNSA. V was shortened by 4 bases and J by 8 bases, with 11 bases between the two germline ends. The CDR3 length is 13 residues. The CDR3, as DNA: TGTGCCAGCAGCTACGGGCTTACGGAAAAACTGTTTTTT. Its translation is CASSYGLTEKLFF.

The chain combines TRBV20-1 with TRBJ2-3; 8 bases align to TRBD1. Germline values: CDR1 DFQATT, CDR2 SNEGSKA (reference sequence). Trimming at V came to 3 bases and at J to 3 bases, leaving 5 bases not matched to a gene. The CDR3 is 14 residues long. The CDR3 DNA sequence: TGCAGTGCTAGGGGGACAGGCGGGACAGATACGCAGTATTTT. Translation: CSARGTGGTDTQYF.

The chain employs TRBV3-1 and TRBJ2-1; D gene uncertain. The CDR3 is 12 amino acids. Trimming pared 3 bases from V and 10 bases from J, leaving 10 bases between. CDR1 LGHDT and CDR2 YNNKEL come from the germline V gene (reference sequence). The CDR3 region is CASSQARREQFF. The CDR3 DNA follows: TGTGCCAGCAGCCAGGCACGGAGAGAGCAGTTCTTC.